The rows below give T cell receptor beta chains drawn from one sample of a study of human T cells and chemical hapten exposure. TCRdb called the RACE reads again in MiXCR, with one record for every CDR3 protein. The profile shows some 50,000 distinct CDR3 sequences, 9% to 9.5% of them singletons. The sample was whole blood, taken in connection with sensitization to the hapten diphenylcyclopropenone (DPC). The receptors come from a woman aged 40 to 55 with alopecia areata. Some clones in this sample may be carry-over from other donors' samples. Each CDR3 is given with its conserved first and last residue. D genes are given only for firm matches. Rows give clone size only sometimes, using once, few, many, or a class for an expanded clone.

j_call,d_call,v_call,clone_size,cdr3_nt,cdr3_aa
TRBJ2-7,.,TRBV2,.,TGTGCCAGCAGTGAAGCTCTGACCGGGACGGGGCTTGTCTTC,CASSEALTGTGLVF
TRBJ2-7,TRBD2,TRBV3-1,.,TGTGCCAGCAGCCATATACATTCTAGCGGGGGCTCCTACGAGCAGTACTTC,CASSHIHSSGGSYEQYF
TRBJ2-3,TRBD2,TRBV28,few,TGTGCCAGCAGTTTGTTTAGCGGGGGGGCCACAGATACGCAGTATTTT,CASSLFSGGATDTQYF
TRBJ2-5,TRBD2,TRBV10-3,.,TGTGCCACCAAAGCCCGGGACTATCAAGAGACCCAGTACTTC,CATKARDYQETQYF
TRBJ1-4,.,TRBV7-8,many,TGTGCCAGCAGCTTAGTATTGGTGGGAGGCAATGAAAAACTGTTTTTT,CASSLVLVGGNEKLFF
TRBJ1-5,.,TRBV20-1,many,TGCAGTGCCAGAGGGCGGGAGAATCAGCCCCAGCATTTT,CSARGRENQPQHF
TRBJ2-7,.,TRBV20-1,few,TGCAGTGCGACTGGAAGGCTTTCCTACGAGCAGTACTTC,CSATGRLSYEQYF
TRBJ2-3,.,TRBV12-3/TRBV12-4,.,TGTGCCAGCAGTTTCCCCGCGCCACTCACAGATACGCAGTATTTT,CASSFPAPLTDTQYF
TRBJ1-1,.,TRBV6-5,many,TGTGCCAGCAGTAGGGTTCGCATGAACACTGAAGCTTTCTTT,CASSRVRMNTEAFF
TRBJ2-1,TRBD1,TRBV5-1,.,TGCGCCAGCAGCTCAAGGACAGGGGCGGGCAATGAGCAGTTCTTC,CASSSRTGAGNEQFF
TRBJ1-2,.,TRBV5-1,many,TGCGCCAGCAGCTTGGCCGGGCAAACCCTTGCAGTAACTGATGGCTACACCTTC,CASSLAGQTLAVTDGYTF
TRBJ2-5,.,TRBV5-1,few,TGCGCCAGCAGCTTCGACCTGATCCAAGAGACCCAGTACTTC,CASSFDLIQETQYF
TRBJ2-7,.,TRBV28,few,TGTGCCACCCGAGGGGCAGACCGCTACGAGCAGTACTTC,CATRGADRYEQYF
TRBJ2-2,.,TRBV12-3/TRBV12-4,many,TGTGCCAGCAGTATCTTAGCCCCCGGGGAGCTGTTTTTT,CASSILAPGELFF
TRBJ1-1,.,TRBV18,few,TGTGCCAGCTCACCCCTTGACAGCATGAACACTGAAGCTTTCTTT,CASSPLDSMNTEAFF
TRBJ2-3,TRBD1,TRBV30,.,TGTGCCTGGAACGGACAGGGCCGCGAAGAAGATACGCAGTATTTT,CAWNGQGREEDTQYF
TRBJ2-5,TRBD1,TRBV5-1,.,TGCGCCAGCAGCTTGGCCCCAACAGGGGGAGGAGAGACCCAGTACTTC,CASSLAPTGGGETQYF